This T cell receptor (beta chain) comes out of a study of blood T cell repertoires in COVID-19. The V and J ends lost 4 bases and 3 bases respectively, with 15 bases between them. Germline values: CDR1 MNHEY, CDR2 SVGAGI. This CDR3 has 15 amino acids. TCRdb keeps only in-frame clones here, not all; method: immunoSEQ multiplex PCR. The table shows about 190,000 clones, with more than 75% occurring only once. The chain couples TRBV6-5 to TRBJ1-2; maybe TRBD1 (5 bases). The clonotype was recovered from a woman older than 75 with acute or convalescent COVID-19. The sample consisted of peripheral blood. The CDR3, as DNA: TGTGCCAGCAGTTCTATAGACAGTGTTTACTATGGCTACACCTTC. Translated: CASSSIDSVYYGYTF.